One sample yielded the 21 T cell receptor beta chains listed below, sequenced in a study of T cell clonality in common variable immunodeficiency. Study conclusions and caveats: Common variable immunodeficiency TCR beta sequences reportedly had fewer deletions and N-nucleotide insertions.

Antigens of these TCRs are unknown. The repertoire was sequenced with immunoSEQ multiplex PCR; TCRdb's copy has only in-frame clones and lacks some. There are around 42,000 clones in the sample, none observed a single time. The sequencing sample was made of peripheral blood mononuclear cells. Source of these receptors: a human donor with common variable immunodeficiency.

This clone was seen more than once but under ten times. The read terminates 3 residues ahead of where the CDR3 ends, so the germline J gene completes it. This chain joins TRBV7-6 and TRBJ2-5; TRBD2 aligns across 11 bases. The germline V gene has CDR1 SGHVS and CDR2 FNYEAQ. The CDR3 is 14 amino acids. V gave up 5 bases and J gave up 5 bases; unmatched junction bases: 4. The covered CDR3 bases are TGTGCCAGCAGCCCCCCTAGCGGGGGGGAGACC. This codes for CASSPPSGGET. The complete CDR3 sequence is CASSPPSGGETQYF.

Turning to this clone: Read sequence stops 3 residues before the CDR3 end, and the germline J gene provides the missing end. This chain connects TRBV19 to TRBJ1-4, with D unclear. The germline CDR1 and CDR2 sequences are LNHDA and SQIVND (reference sequence). V lost 6 bases and J 4 bases, leaving 15 bases between the germline ends. This CDR3 comprises 15 residues. The covered CDR3 bases are TGTGCCAGTAGCCTGGTTGTAGCCCTTAATGAAAAA. Its protein product is CASSLVVALNEK. The whole CDR3 protein is CASSLVVALNEKLFF.

In its sample, this clone was seen a few times. The CDR3 protein is CSVEVQIYEQYF. Partial CDR3 DNA: TGCAGCGTTGAAGTTCAGATCTACGAG. The rearrangement joins TRBV29-1 to TRBJ2-7, with no clear D. Coverage ceases 3 residues before the CDR3 finishes, and the germline J gene fills in the end. The CDR3 extends over 12 amino acids. Germline CDR1 and CDR2: SQVTM and ANQGSEA. V gave up 1 base and J gave up 3 bases, with 7 bases separating them.

With respect to this clone: The CDR3 end falls 3 residues outside the read, so it is completed with the germline J gene. V is TRBV11-1 and J is TRBJ2-5, with unresolved D. Trimming took off 8 bases at V and 5 bases at J, with 15 bases between the two ends. This CDR3 has 13 amino acids. Germline V gene sequence: CDR1 SGHAT, CDR2 FQDESV (reference sequence). The part of the CDR3 DNA that was read is TGTGCCAGCTCCACGGGTATAGGCGAGACC. Amino acid sequence: CASSTGIGET. The full CDR3 is CASSTGIGETQYF. The entire variable domain, with the rest obtained from reference TRBV11-1 and TRBJ2-5, is as follows: EAEVAQSPRYKITEKSQAVAFWCDPISGHATLYWYRQILGQGPELLVQFQDESVVDDSQLPKDRFSAERLKGVDSTLKIQPAELGDSAMYLCASSTGIGETQYFGPGTRLLVL.

Concerning this clone: The read ends 3 residues before the CDR3 terminus; that terminus is restored from the germline J gene. The V call is TRBV2, the J call TRBJ2-7, with 8 bases that match TRBD2. The CDR3 runs 13 residues. CDR1 SNHLY and CDR2 FYNNEI come from the germline V gene. Trimming removed 10 bases from V and 3 bases from J; junction bases left unmatched: 8. The CDR3: CATEGTSGYEQYF. Incomplete CDR3 DNA: TGTGCCACCGAGGGGACTAGTGGCTACGAG.

Points on this clone: The CDR3 is cut off 3 residues early in the read; its end comes from the germline J gene. The rearrangement joins TRBV6-1 to TRBJ2-5, with 8 bases lining up with TRBD2. Germline V gene lookup returns CDR1 MNHNS and CDR2 SASEGT. The trim removed 2 bases at V and 7 bases at J, leaving 12 bases unmatched. This CDR3 is built from 16 residues. CDR3 in amino acids: CASSESGGFTLGTQYF. The sequenced part of the CDR3 DNA is TGTGCCAGCAGTGAAAGCGGGGGCTTTACCTTGGGGACC.

This clone was observed a few times. The sequence runs out 3 residues before the end of the CDR3; the remainder is reconstructed from the germline J gene. The V call is TRBV19, the J call TRBJ2-2, with 7 bases that match TRBD1. In germline, CDR1 is LNHDA, CDR2 SQIVND (reference sequence). V was pared by 5 bases and J by 2 bases, with 8 bases of the junction left unmatched. The CDR3 is made up of 16 amino acids. The sequenced CDR3 bases are TGTGCCAGTAGTCTCGGACAGGCAATAAACACCGGGGAG. Its protein is CASSLGQAINTGE. The entire CDR3 reads CASSLGQAINTGELFF.

This clone was seen at least ten times. At one end, the junction sequence differs from germline, possibly due to a read error. Read coverage stops 3 residues before the CDR3 terminus; the germline J gene supplies the remainder. This sequence joins TRBV5-1 and TRBJ1-3; 8 bases align to TRBD1. Germline CDR1 SGHRS, CDR2 YFSETQ. The CDR3 contains 14 residues. The CDR3 bases that were read are TGCGCCAGCAGTTTGGGACAGGCCGGAAACACC. Translated: CASSLGQAGNT. The full CDR3 is CASSLGQAGNTIYF.

This clone was counted at least ten times. CDR3 DNA, as far as it was read: TGCGCCAGCAGCCAGGGGACAGGGGGCGTCAGATCCTACGAG. Translated: CASSQGTGGVRSYE. The CDR3 reads in full as CASSQGTGGVRSYEQYF. The chain combines TRBV5-1 with TRBJ2-7; 12 bases are a match to TRBD1. Read sequence stops 3 residues before the CDR3 end, and the germline J gene provides the missing end. The CDR3 totals 17 residues. V lost 4 bases to trimming and J lost 1 base; unmatched junction nucleotides: 9. Germline CDR1 reads SGHRS; CDR2 reads YFSETQ.

This clone came up many times. The read ends 3 residues shy of where the CDR3 ends; the end is completed using the germline J gene. The genes are TRBV5-6 and TRBJ1-4; 10 bases map to TRBD1. J lost 7 bases, V lost 4 bases, and 4 bases had no gene match. Germline CDR1 reads SGHDT; CDR2 reads YYEEEE. The CDR3 is 14 residues long. Incomplete CDR3 DNA: TGTGCCAGCAGCAAGGACAGGGGGGGTGAAAAA. It is translated as CASSKDRGGEK. The full CDR3 protein reads CASSKDRGGEKLFF.

This clone was seen a few times. Sequencing ends 3 residues short of the CDR3 end; the germline J gene provides the rest. The rearrangement links TRBV19 to TRBJ2-5; 9 bases line up with TRBD1. V was pared by 6 bases and J by 5 bases, with 10 bases of the junction left unmatched. There are 15 residues in the CDR3. Per germline, CDR1 LNHDA and CDR2 SQIVND (reference sequence). The CDR3 sequence: CASRIQGASTETQYF. Partial CDR3 DNA: TGTGCCAGTAGAATACAGGGGGCGTCTACGGAGACC. Full variable domain (outside the CDR3, taken from reference TRBV19 and TRBJ2-5): DGGITQSPKYLFRKEGQNVTLSCEQNLNHDAMYWYRQDPGQGLRLIYYSQIVNDFQKGDIAEGYSVSREKKESFPLTVTSAQKNPTAFYLCASRIQGASTETQYFGPGTRLLVL.

This clone appeared many times. The CDR3 goes on 3 residues after the read ends, and that part is filled in from the germline J gene. The rearrangement links TRBV19 to TRBJ2-1; 8 bases match TRBD1. This CDR3 comprises 13 residues. In germline, CDR1 is LNHDA, CDR2 SQIVND (reference sequence). Trimming removed 3 bases from V and 9 bases from J; junction bases left unmatched: 4. The sequenced part of the CDR3 DNA is TGTGCCAGTAGTATCCGACAGGGGATTGAG. Translating it yields CASSIRQGIE. The full CDR3 is CASSIRQGIEQFF. Looking up the rest from reference TRBV19 and TRBJ2-1 gives the full variable domain: DGGITQSPKYLFRKEGQNVTLSCEQNLNHDAMYWYRQDPGQGLRLIYYSQIVNDFQKGDIAEGYSVSREKKESFPLTVTSAQKNPTAFYLCASSIRQGIEQFFGPGTRLTVL.

This clone was counted ten times or more. CDR3 amino acids: CSARSVKGLAQETQYF. The CDR3 bases that were read are TGCAGTGCTAGATCCGTTAAGGGTCTAGCCCAAGAGACC. The V call is TRBV20-1, the J call TRBJ2-5, with a tentative D call TRBD2 (5 bases). Read sequence stops 3 residues before the CDR3 end, and the germline J gene provides the missing end. V gave up 2 bases and J gave up 1 base, with 17 bases separating them. The CDR3 sequence is 16 residues long. Germline V gene sequence: CDR1 DFQATT, CDR2 SNEGSKA (reference sequence).

A note on this clone: Coverage ceases 3 residues before the CDR3 finishes, and the germline J gene fills in the end. The chain combines TRBV19 with TRBJ1-5; 7 bases agree with TRBD1. Germline V gene lookup returns CDR1 LNHDA and CDR2 SQIVND (reference sequence). J gave up 1 base and V 5 bases, and 8 bases lay outside the gene matches. The length of the CDR3 is 16 residues. CDR3 DNA, as far as it was read: TGTGCCAGTAGTGCCAGGGGGGTCACGAGCAATCAGCCC. The encoded protein is CASSARGVTSNQP. In full, the CDR3 reads CASSARGVTSNQPQHF.

There are a few counts of this clone. The observed sequence ends 3 residues before the CDR3 terminus, with the missing tail filled in from the germline J gene. The chain links TRBV5-6 to TRBJ2-7, with a tentative D call TRBD2 (7 bases). CDR1 and CDR2 (germline): SGHDT, YYEEEE. The CDR3 runs 13 residues. Trimming shortened V by 7 bases and J by 2 bases, and 13 bases separated the two germline ends. The CDR3 bases that were read are TGTGCCAGCGCTGGAGGGGGGGCCTACGAG. As protein: CASAGGGAYE. The whole CDR3 reads CASAGGGAYEQYF.

Regarding this clone: The missing CDR3 end, 3 residues past where the read stops, is filled in from the germline J gene. The chain combines TRBV7-3 with TRBJ2-1; TRBD2 matches 10 bases. Germline values: CDR1 SGHTA, CDR2 FQGTGA. The V gene end was trimmed by 4 bases and the J gene end by 3 bases; junction bases not matched to a gene: 12. The CDR3 is made up of 18 amino acids. CDR3 bases read: TGTGCCAGCAGCTCAGGGCTTGTAGCGGGGGGAAACTACAATGAG. Translated, it gives CASSSGLVAGGNYNE. The entire CDR3 is CASSSGLVAGGNYNEQFF.

This clone was detected ten times or more. The observed sequence ends 3 residues before the CDR3 terminus, with the missing tail filled in from the germline J gene. V is TRBV10-3 and J is TRBJ2-7, with D tentatively TRBD1 (6 bases). This CDR3 has 14 amino acids. Trimming took off 11 bases at V and 0 bases at J, with 17 bases between the two ends. Germline CDR1 and CDR2: ENHRY and SYGVKD. Partial CDR3 DNA: TGTGCCCCTCCAGGGGCGGGCCCCTCCTACGAG. It codes for CAPPGAGPSYE. The entire CDR3 protein reads CAPPGAGPSYEQYF.

This clone was seen many times. The observed sequence ends 3 residues before the CDR3 terminus, with the missing tail filled in from the germline J gene. The genes are TRBV20-1 and TRBJ2-5; 7 positions agree with TRBD1. The J segment lost 4 bases and the V segment lost 4 bases, leaving 3 bases of the junction unmatched. The CDR3 runs 12 residues. CDR1 and CDR2 (germline): DFQATT, SNEGSKA (reference sequence). The CDR3 loop reads CSAIGDRETQYF. The sequenced CDR3 bases are TGCAGTGCTATAGGGGACAGAGAGACC.

This clone was counted at least ten times. The sequence runs out 3 residues before the end of the CDR3; the remainder is reconstructed from the germline J gene. This chain joins TRBV7-8 and TRBJ2-7; TRBD2 is a possible D gene (6 bases). Germline assignment: CDR1 SGHVS and CDR2 FQNEAQ. The V end lost 7 bases, the J end lost 3 bases, and 16 bases lay between the germline ends. The CDR3 has 14 amino acids. The CDR3 sequence: CASIGGDSLYEQYF. The CDR3 DNA, read in part, is TGTGCCAGCATCGGGGGAGATTCCCTCTACGAG.

This clone was counted only a few times. At one of its ends the junction is not consistent with the germline gene, which may arise from a read error. The read falls 3 residues short of the CDR3 end, and the missing part is taken from the germline J gene. The V and J genes are TRBV7-9 and TRBJ1-6; D remains unclear. The CDR3 is made up of 12 amino acids. Germline-derived CDR1 and CDR2 are SEHNR and FQNEAQ (reference sequence). The CDR3: CSSTQNNSPLHF. The sequenced CDR3 bases are TGTTCCAGCACACAGAATAATTCACCC.

A remark on this clone: The missing CDR3 end, 3 residues past where the read stops, is filled in from the germline J gene. The rearrangement joins TRBV7-8 to TRBJ1-1; D is uncertain. Germline V gives CDR1 SGHVS, CDR2 FQNEAQ. Trimming shortened V by 2 bases and J by 5 bases, and 12 bases separated the two germline ends. This CDR3 contains 14 residues. The CDR3 region is CASSLRDPGTEAFF. The CDR3 bases that were read are TGTGCCAGCAGCTTAAGGGATCCGGGGACTGAA.